The sample holds many counts of the clone carrying this T cell receptor beta chain. What it binds is not known. MiXCR, run by TCRdb on the RT-PCR reads, gives a single entry per CDR3 protein. Of hundreds of thousands of distinct CDR3 sequences listed, around 11% were seen once; the top ten hold approximately 10%. This sample was taken from a study of response to subunit inactivated influenza vaccine. Findings of the study overall: Few additional T cells are recruited per seasonal influenza vaccination, authors suggested.

The sample was also linked to a second study, of T cells expressing NK-cell markers. That paper adds: 5'RACE template switching with UMIs produced the TCR beta cDNA. Sequencing of TCR beta repertoires drew on sorted CD3+CD56+NKG2C+, CD3+CD56+NKG2C- and CD3+CD56-NKG2C+ T cells.

Material: PBMCs from blood, obtained on the day of vaccination. This receptor was taken from a man over 45 who received an inactivated influenza vaccine.

The CDR3 region has the DNA TGTGCCAGCAGCTCGGATCTTTGGGACGGAAGCTCCTACGAGCAGTACTTC. Translation: CASSSDLWDGSSYEQYF. The chain has TRBV5-6 and TRBJ2-7; D is tentatively TRBD1 or TRBD2 (5 bases each). The CDR3 sequence is 17 residues long. The V and J ends lost 3 bases and 0 bases respectively, with 19 bases between them. Looked up from germline, CDR1 is SGHDT and CDR2 is YYEEEE.